The T cell receptor (beta chain) described here comes from a study of T-cell reconstitution after alpha-beta-depleted transplantation in children. Unique molecular identifiers were used in preparing the TCRbeta library. TCRdb re-derived calls from the PCR reads in MiXCR, one entry per CDR3 protein. The sample has about 540,000 distinct CDR3 sequences, around 16% seen once; the top ten hold approximately 3%. This clonotype appeared a few times. Trimming left V 9 bases short and J 6 bases short, with 10 bases between. The CDR3 spans 11 residues. Germline assignment: CDR1 KGHDR and CDR2 SFDVKD. This chain uses TRBV24-1 with TRBJ1-2, with a weak D call TRBD1 (5 bases). The sequences come from PBMCs from the stem cell graft donor, collected from the stem cell graft. The receptor comes from a human donor who donated a stem cell graft to a child with acute lymphoblastic leukemia. In DNA form, the CDR3 reads TGTGCCACCGGACAAGGCAATGGCTACACCTTC. It is translated as CATGQGNGYTF.